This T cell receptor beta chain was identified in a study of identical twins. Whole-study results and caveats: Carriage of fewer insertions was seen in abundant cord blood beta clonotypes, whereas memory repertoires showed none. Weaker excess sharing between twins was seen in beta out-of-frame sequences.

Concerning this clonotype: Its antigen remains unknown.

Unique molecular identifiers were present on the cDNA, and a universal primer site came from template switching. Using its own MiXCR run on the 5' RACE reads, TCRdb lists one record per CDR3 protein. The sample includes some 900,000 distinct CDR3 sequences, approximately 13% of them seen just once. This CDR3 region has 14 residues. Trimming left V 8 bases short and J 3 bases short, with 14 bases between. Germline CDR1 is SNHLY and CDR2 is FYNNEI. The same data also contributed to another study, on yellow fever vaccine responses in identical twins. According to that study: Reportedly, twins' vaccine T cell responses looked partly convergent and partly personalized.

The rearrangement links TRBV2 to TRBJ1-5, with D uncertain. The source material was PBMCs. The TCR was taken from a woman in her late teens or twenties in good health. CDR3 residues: CASAPWGNNQPQHF. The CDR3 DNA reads TGTGCCAGCGCTCCATGGGGTAACAATCAGCCCCAGCATTTT.